Described below is a single TCR beta chain sequence and its context. This entry belongs to a study of STAT5B mutations in CD4+ large granular lymphocyte leukemia. Authors' data handling: A productive frequency of 2.59 x 10-5 was the lowest detectable. Assay: immunoSEQ multiplex PCR; the TCRdb copy retains only in-frame clones and omits some. V and J calls plus clone size are reproduced from that table; the DNA served to infer D and trimming. The data contain fewer than 50,000 clones, 80% to 85% of them singletons. The CDR3 is made up of 13 amino acids. The germline CDR1 and CDR2 sequences are MGHRA and YSYEKL. J was trimmed by 3 bases and V by 4 bases; bases with no gene match: 2.

This sequence joins TRBV4-1 and TRBJ2-5, with 7 bases identical to TRBD1. The clonotype was recovered from a human donor in good health. Sequenced input: CD4+ T cells from blood buffy coats. DNA of the CDR3: TGCGCCAGCAGCCTGGGACAGAAAGAGACCCAGTACTTC. Encoded protein: CASSLGQKETQYF.